The entry below gives a single T cell receptor beta chain sequence along with its context. The antigen this receptor binds is unknown. This sample was taken from a study of T cells expressing NK-cell markers (dated by TCRdb to between 2020 and 2021). Regarding the research as a whole: Fewer than ten donors provided sorted CD3+CD56+NKG2C+, CD3+CD56+NKG2C- and CD3+CD56-NKG2C+ T-cell subsets, whose TCR beta-chain repertoires were profiled. Seven of the eight sequenced donors were HCMV-seropositive and one was HCMV-seronegative. The study sequenced eight donors, all healthy volunteers chosen at random: three men and five women. The libraries were sequenced on Illumina HiSeq 2000/2500, MiSeq or NextSeq, producing 2 x 150 bp reads. Overall results and qualifications from the work: Whether the expanded NKG2C-expressing T cell clones were specific for HCMV antigens was left unclear. Those dominant clonotypes were again the most abundant among CD3+CD56-NKG2C+ cells in a handful of donors, at about 25-60.1%. In five to seven donors, the dominant CD3+CD56+NKG2C+ clonotypes were found to rank among the top 10 CD8+ clonotypes and to make up roughly 1.0-7.5% of CD8+ T cells.

In the germline V gene, CDR1 corresponds to SGHAT and CDR2 to FQNNGV. The CDR3 measures 13 amino acids from cysteine to phenylalanine. There is no recorded DNA. To determine HCMV serostatus, a commercial ELISA kit was used to detect HCMV-specific IgG in serum. Ficoll density gradient centrifugation was used to isolate peripheral blood mononuclear cells from blood. Sequenced on an Illumina HiSeq 2000. The TCR beta cDNA libraries were made using 5'RACE template switching, a step that added both a universal primer site and unique molecular identifiers. Synthesis of cDNA was primed from the TCR beta constant segment and was followed by two consecutive PCR amplification steps. The original pipeline was this. MIGEC was used to demultiplex reads and group reads by UMI, and MiTCR was used to assemble and quantify clonotypes. To exclude erroneous sequences, any TCR cDNA sequence not supported by at least two reads was discarded. The tcR package was used for downstream repertoire analysis, with clonotypes matched between fractions based on CDR3 nucleotide sequence plus V segment. Antigen specificity was annotated against VDJdb with VDJmatch, allowing one amino acid substitution in CDR3. TCRdb reprocessed the sequencing reads and holds a single record per CDR3 protein sequence, with no DNA. TCRdb's processing, not the authors', yielded these V and J calls. The table for this sample shows around 470,000 distinct CDR3 sequences. Jointly, the top ten make up approximately 1.5% of the sample.

The material sequenced was blood T cells: a sorted CD56 or NKG2C T cell subset, CD4+ or CD8+ T cells, or bulk PBMC T cells (not recorded which). The V and J segments used are TRBV11-2 and TRBJ2-1; as DNA is missing, the TRBD2 call by TCRdb cannot be tested. This receptor was taken from a woman aged 50 to 60 in good health. Donor details come from another sample of the same person, matched by shared clones. This receptor has the CDR3 CASRGVGGREQFF.